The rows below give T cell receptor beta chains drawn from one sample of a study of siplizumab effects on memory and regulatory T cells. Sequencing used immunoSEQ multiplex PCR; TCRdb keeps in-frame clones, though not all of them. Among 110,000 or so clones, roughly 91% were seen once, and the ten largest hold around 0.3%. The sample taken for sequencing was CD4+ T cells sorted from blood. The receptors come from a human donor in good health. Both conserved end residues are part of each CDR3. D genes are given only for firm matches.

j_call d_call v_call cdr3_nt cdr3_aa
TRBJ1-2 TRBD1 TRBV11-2 TGTGCCAGCAGCACTCCGGGACAGAAGAGCTATGGCTACACCTTC CASSTPGQKSYGYTF
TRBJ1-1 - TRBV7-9 TGTGCCAGCGTAGCTTACCAGGGGATAGGAAACACTGAAGCTTTCTTT CASVAYQGIGNTEAFF
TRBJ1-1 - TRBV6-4 TGTGCCAGCAGTGTGACAAGGGACACTGAAGCTTTCTTT CASSVTRDTEAFF
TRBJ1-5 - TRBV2 TGTGCCAGCAGTTTATTAAAGGCAGGGTCACTGGGCAATCAGCCCCAGCATTTT CASSLLKAGSLGNQPQHF
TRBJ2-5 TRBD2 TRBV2 TGTGCCAGCAGTACGATTAGCGGGACAGAGACCCAGTACTTC CASSTISGTETQYF
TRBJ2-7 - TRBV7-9 TGTGCCAGCAGCCCACCGGGCCCCTACGAGCAGTACTTC CASSPPGPYEQYF
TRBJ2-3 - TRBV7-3 TGTGCCAGCAGCTTTGGGACCAGGGGAACAGATACGCAGTATTTT CASSFGTRGTDTQYF
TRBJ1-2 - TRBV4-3 TGCGCCAGCAGCCAAGTCGGCACCCCAACTGGCTACACCTTC CASSQVGTPTGYTF
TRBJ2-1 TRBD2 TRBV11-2 TGTGCCAGCAGCTTCCGGACTAGCGGGAGGCTCGGGCGGAATGAGCAGTTCTTC CASSFRTSGRLGRNEQFF
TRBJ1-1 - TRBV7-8 TGTGCCAGCAGCAAGATGATGGTCACTGTAATGAACACTGAAGCTTTCTTT CASSKMMVTVMNTEAFF
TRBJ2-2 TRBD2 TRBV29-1 TGCAGCGTTGGAGCGGGGGCGAACACCGGGGAGCTGTTTTTT CSVGAGANTGELFF
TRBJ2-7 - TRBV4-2 TGTGCCAGCAGCCAAGTCGGTTCCTACGAGCAGTACTTC CASSQVGSYEQYF
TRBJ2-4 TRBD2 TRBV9 TGTGCCAGCAGCTCGGGACTAGCGGGGTCCATTCAGTACTTC CASSSGLAGSIQYF
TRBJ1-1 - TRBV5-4 TGTGCCAGCAGCTTGGGGTCGAGGGGCGCGAACACTGAAGCTTTCTTT CASSLGSRGANTEAFF
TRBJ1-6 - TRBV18 TGTGCCAGCTCACCGATAGACGGGCTCAACTCCTATAATTCACCCCTCCACTTT CASSPIDGLNSYNSPLHF
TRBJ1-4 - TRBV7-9 TGTGCCAGCAGCTTCCCGTCGAATGAAAAACTGTTTTTT CASSFPSNEKLFF
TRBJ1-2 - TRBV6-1 TGTGCCAGCAGTGAAGTTGGCAACCCGTATGGCTACACCTTC CASSEVGNPYGYTF
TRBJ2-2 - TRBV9 TGTGCCAGCAGCGAGGGCGATCGAGAATTCCGGGAGCTGTTTTTT CASSEGDREFRELFF
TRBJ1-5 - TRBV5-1 TGCGCCAGCAGCTTGGGAGGCCCGGGGCCCCAGCATTTT CASSLGGPGPQHF
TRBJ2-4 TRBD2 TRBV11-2 TGTGCCAGCAGCCCACCTAGCGGGAGCGAGGGTGGGGCCATTCAGTACTTC CASSPPSGSEGGAIQYF
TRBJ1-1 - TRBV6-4 TGTGCCAGCAGGGCCACGGCCAACACTGAAGCTTTCTTT CASRATANTEAFF
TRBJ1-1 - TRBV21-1 TGTGCCAGCAGCTCTCACAGGGGGCAGAACACTGAAGCTTTCTTT CASSSHRGQNTEAFF